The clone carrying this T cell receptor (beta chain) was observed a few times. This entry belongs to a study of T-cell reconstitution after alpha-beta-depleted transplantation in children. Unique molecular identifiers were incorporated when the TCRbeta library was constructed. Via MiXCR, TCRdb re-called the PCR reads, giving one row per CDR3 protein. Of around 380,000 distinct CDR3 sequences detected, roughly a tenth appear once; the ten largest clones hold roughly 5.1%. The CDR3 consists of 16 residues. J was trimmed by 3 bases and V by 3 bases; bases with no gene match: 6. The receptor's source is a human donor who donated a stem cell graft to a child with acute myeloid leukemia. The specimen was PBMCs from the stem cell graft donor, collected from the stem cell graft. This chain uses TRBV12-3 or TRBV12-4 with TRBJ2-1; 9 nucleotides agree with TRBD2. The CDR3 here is CASSFGQTSGYNEQFF. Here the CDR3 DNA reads TGTGCCAGCAGTTTTGGCCAGACTAGCGGCTACAATGAGCAGTTCTTC.